This TCR beta chain was recovered during a study of T cell changes during pregnancy in multiple sclerosis. In germline, CDR1 is SGHRS, CDR2 YFSETQ. Trimming left V 5 bases short and J 0 bases short, with 10 bases between. The CDR3 has 14 amino acids. The data were produced by immunoSEQ multiplex PCR, yet TCRdb's version contains in-frame clones alone and is incomplete. The data contain approximately 30,000 clones, about 88% of them singletons. The genes are TRBV5-1 and TRBJ2-3, with D possibly being TRBD1 (6 bases). The sequencing here drew on CD4+ T cells from peripheral blood mononuclear cells, taken in the second trimester of pregnancy. The sequence was obtained from a female donor with multiple sclerosis, enrolled in a pregnancy study. For the CDR3, the DNA is TGCGCCAGCAGACAGGGAGCTAGCACAGATACGCAGTATTTT. Amino acid sequence: CASRQGASTDTQYF.